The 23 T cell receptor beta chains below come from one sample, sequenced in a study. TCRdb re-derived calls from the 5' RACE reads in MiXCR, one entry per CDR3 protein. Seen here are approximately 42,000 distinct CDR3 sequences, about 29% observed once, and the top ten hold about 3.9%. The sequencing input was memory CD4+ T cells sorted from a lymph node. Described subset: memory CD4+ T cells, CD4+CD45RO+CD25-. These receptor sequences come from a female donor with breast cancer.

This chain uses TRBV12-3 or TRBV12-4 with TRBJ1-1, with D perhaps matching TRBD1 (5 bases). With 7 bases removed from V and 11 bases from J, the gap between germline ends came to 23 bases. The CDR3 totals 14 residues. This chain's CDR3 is CASTAPNVGGLAFF. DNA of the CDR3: TGTGCCAGCACCGCTCCCAACGTGGGGGGGTTGGCTTTCTTT.

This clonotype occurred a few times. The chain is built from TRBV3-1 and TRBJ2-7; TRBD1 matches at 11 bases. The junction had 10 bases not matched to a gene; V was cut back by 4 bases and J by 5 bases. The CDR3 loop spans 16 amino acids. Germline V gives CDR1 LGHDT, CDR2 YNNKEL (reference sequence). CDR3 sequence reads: CASSPAPGQGAHEQYF. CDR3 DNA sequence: TGTGCCAGCAGCCCAGCCCCCGGACAGGGGGCCCACGAGCAGTACTTC.

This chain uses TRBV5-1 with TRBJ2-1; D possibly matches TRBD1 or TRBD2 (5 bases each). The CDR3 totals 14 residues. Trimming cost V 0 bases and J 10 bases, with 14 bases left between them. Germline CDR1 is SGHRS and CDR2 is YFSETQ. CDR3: CASSLDTGRWEQFF. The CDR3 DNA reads TGCGCCAGCAGCTTGGATACGGGGCGGTGGGAGCAGTTCTTC.

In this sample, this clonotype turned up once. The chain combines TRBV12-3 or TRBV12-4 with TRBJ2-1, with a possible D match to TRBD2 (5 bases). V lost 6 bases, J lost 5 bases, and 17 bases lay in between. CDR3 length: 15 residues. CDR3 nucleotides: TGTGCCAGCAGGGGCGCCCCGGGAAGAGACAATGAGCAGTTCTTC. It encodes CASRGAPGRDNEQFF.

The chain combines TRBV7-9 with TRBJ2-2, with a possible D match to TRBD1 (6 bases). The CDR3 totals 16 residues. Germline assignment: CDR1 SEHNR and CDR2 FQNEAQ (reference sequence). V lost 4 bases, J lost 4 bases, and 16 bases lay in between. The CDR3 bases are TGTGCCAGCAGCTCATCCACAGGGCTGGTCACCGGGGAGCTGTTTTTT. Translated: CASSSSTGLVTGELFF.

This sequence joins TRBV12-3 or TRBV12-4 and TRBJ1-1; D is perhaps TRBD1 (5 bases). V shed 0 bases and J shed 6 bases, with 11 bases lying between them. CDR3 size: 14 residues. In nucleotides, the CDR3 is TGTGCCAGCAGTTTAGCAGGCAGGGCGTCTGAAGCTTTCTTT. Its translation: CASSLAGRASEAFF.

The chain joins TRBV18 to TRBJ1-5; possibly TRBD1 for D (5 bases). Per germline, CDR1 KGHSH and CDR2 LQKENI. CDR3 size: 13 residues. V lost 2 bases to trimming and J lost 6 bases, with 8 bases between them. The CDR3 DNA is TGTGCCAGCTCACCAATAGGGGTTCAGCCCCAGCATTTT. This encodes CASSPIGVQPQHF.

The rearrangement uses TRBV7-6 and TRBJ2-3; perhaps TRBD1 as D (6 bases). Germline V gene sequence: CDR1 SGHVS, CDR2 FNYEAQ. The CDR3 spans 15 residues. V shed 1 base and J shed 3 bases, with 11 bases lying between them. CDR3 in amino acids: CASSLVGAWTDTQYF. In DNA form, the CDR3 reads TGTGCCAGCAGCTTAGTGGGGGCTTGGACAGATACGCAGTATTTT.

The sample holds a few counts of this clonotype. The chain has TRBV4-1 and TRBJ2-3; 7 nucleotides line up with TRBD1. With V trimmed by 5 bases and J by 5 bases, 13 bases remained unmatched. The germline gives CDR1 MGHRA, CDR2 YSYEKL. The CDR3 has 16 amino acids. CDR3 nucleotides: TGCGCCAGCAGCAAAGGAAGGGGGCTCCTAGGAGATACGCAGTATTTT. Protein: CASSKGRGLLGDTQYF.

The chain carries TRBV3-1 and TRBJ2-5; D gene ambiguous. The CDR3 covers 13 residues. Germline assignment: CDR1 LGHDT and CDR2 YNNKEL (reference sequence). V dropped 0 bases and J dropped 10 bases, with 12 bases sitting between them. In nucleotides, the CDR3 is TGTGCCAGCAGCCAAGATCGACCAGCCGACCAGTACTTC. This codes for CASSQDRPADQYF.

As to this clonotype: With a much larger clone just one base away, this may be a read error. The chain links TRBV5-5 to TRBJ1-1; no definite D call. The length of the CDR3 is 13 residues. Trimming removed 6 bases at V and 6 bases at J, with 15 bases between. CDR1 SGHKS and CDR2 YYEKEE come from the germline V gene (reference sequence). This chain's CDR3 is CASNPEGWSEAFF. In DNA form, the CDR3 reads TGTGCCAGCAACCCGGAGGGTTGGTCTGAAGCTTTCTTT.

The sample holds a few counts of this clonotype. DNA for the CDR3: TGTGCCAGCAGCCTAAACGACAGGGTGGGCGGCTACACCTTC. It is translated as CASSLNDRVGGYTF. This chain links TRBV12-3 or TRBV12-4 with TRBJ1-2, with 7 bases aligning to TRBD1. This CDR3 is 14 amino acids long. J lost 8 bases, V lost 6 bases, and 12 bases had no gene match.

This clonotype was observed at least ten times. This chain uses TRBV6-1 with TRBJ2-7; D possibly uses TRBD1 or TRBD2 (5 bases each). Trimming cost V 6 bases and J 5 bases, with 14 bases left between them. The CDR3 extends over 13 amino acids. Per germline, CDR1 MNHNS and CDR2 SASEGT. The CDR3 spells CASRAGTAHEQYF. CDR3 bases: TGTGCCAGCAGAGCTGGGACCGCTCACGAGCAGTACTTC.

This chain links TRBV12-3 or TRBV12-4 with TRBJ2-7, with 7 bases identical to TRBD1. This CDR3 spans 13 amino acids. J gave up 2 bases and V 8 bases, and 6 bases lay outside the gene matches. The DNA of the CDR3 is TGTGCCAGCGGAGAGACAGGGCCCTACGAGCAGTACTTC. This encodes CASGETGPYEQYF.

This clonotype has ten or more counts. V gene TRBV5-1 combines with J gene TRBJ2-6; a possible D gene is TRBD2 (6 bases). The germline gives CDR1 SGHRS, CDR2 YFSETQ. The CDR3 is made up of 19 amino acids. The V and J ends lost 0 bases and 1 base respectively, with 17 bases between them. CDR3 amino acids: CASSLEFGEGGSGANVLTF. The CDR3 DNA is TGCGCCAGCAGCTTGGAATTCGGGGAAGGAGGGTCTGGGGCCAACGTCCTGACTTTC.

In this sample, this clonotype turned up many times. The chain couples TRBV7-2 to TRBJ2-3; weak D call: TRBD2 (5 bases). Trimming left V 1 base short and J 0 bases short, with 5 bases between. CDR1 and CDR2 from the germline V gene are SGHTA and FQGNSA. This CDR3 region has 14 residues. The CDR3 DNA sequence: TGTGCCAGCAGCTTAGGGACTAGCACAGATACGCAGTATTTT. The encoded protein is CASSLGTSTDTQYF.

The CDR3 loop reads CASSRSSNQPQHF. CDR3 nucleotides: TGTGCCAGCAGCCGGAGTAGCAATCAGCCCCAGCATTTT. The rearrangement links TRBV11-1 to TRBJ1-5; D is unresolved. V was pared by 5 bases and J by 0 bases, with 5 bases between. The CDR3 totals 13 residues. Germline assignment: CDR1 SGHAT and CDR2 FQDESV (reference sequence).

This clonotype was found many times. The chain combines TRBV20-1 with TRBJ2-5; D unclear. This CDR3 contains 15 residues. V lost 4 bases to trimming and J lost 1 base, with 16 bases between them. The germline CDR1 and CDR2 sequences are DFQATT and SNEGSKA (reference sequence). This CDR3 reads CSANLPLDVQETQYF. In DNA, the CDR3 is TGCAGTGCTAACCTCCCCCTCGACGTCCAAGAGACCCAGTACTTC.

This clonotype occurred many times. CDR3 in DNA: TGCGCCAGCAGCCAAGAGCTCGGTCCCTACGAGCAGTACTTC. Its protein is CASSQELGPYEQYF. The chain couples TRBV4-3 to TRBJ2-7, with no clear D. V was shortened by 0 bases and J by 2 bases, with 8 bases between the two germline ends. Germline lookup yields CDR1 LGHNA and CDR2 YSLEER. This CDR3 has 14 residues.

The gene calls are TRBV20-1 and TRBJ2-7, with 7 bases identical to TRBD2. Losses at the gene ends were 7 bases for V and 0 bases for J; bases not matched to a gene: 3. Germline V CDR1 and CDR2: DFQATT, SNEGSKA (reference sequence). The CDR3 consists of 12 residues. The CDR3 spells CSGGGSSYEQYF. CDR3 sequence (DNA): TGCAGTGGAGGCGGGAGCTCCTACGAGCAGTACTTC.

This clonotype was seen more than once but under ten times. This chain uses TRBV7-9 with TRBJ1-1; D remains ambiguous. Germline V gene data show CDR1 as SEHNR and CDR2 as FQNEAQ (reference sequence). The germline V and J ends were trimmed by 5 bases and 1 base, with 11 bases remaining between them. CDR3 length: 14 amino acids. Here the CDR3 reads CASSLDGKNTEAFF. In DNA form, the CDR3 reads TGTGCCAGCAGCCTGGACGGGAAGAACACTGAAGCTTTCTTT.

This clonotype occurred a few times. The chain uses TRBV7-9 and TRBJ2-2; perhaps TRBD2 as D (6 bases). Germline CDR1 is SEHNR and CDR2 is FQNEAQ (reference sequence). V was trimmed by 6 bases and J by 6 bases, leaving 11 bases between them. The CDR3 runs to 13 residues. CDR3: CASRLSGAGELFF. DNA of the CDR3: TGTGCCAGCAGGCTCTCGGGGGCCGGGGAGCTGTTTTTT.

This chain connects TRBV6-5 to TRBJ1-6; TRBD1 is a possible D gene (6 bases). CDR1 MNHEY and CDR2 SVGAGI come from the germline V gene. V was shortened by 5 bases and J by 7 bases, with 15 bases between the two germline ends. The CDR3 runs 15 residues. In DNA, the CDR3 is TGTGCCAGCAGTCCTAACAGGGCCGGGAATTCACCCCTCCACTTT. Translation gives CASSPNRAGNSPLHF.